This T cell receptor (beta chain) was captured in a study of blood T cell repertoires in COVID-19. Study details: T cells, B-cell-depleted T cells, or PBMCs supplied cDNA or gDNA.

Libraries were prepared by immunoSEQ multiplex PCR; TCRdb keeps only in-frame clonotypes and omits some of them. In the table there are about 160,000 clones, approximately 85% of which are singletons. The CDR3 consists of 15 residues. Germline assignment: CDR1 SGHTA and CDR2 FQGNSA. Trimming cost V 2 bases and J 0 bases, with 8 bases left between them. The sequencing sample was made of peripheral blood. The sequence was collected from a man aged 60 to 69 who had recovered from COVID-19. The gene calls are TRBV7-2 and TRBJ1-3, with D perhaps matching TRBD1 (6 bases). CDR3 residues: CASSLTGFSGNTIYF. The CDR3 DNA reads TGTGCCAGCAGCTTAACAGGGTTCTCTGGAAACACCATATATTTT. Based on the CDR3 plus reference TRBV7-2 and TRBJ1-3, the full variable domain is GAGVSQSPSNKVTEKGKDVELRCDPISGHTALYWYRQSLGQGLEFLIYFQGNSAPDKSGLPSDRFSAERTGGSVSTLTIQRTQQEDSAVYLCASSLTGFSGNTIYFGEGSWLTVV.